This record looks at one TCR beta chain sequence and its context. Its antigen is undetermined. Per the germline V gene, CDR1 is MNHNY and CDR2 is SVGAGI (reference sequence). This CDR3 has 15 residues. The V segment lost 2 bases and the J segment 3 bases; nucleotides outside the gene matches: 1. This specimen belongs to a study of cytomegalovirus exposure and HLA in healthy donors. General study points: Analyses of presence/absence relied on an assumption of roughly uniform sequencing depth across donors.

Amplification used 60 Vbeta primers and 13 Jbeta primers. Sequenced by immunoSEQ multiplex PCR; TCRdb stores in-frame clones only, minus some. This table has about 120,000 clones, about four fifths appearing once. The clonotype was recovered from a female donor in good health and CMV-seropositive. This chain links TRBV6-6 with TRBJ1-5, with 10 bases identical to TRBD1. The sample consisted of PBMCs. In DNA, the CDR3 is TGTGCCAGCAGTTACGGGACAGGGGACAATCAGCCCCAGCATTTT. Translated: CASSYGTGDNQPQHF.